These 27 T cell receptor beta chains were all obtained from the same sample, sequenced in a study of T cell repertoires in cytomegalovirus infection. TCRdb re-called the reads through MiXCR, storing one row per CDR3 protein. The repertoire holds over 250,000 distinct CDR3 sequences, about 25% seen once, with 11% to 15% in the top ten. Source material: PBMCs. These receptors were obtained from a human donor in good health (CMV status not recorded). Some clones in this sample may be carry-over from other donors' samples.

This clonotype was counted ten times or more. The V call is TRBV6-6, the J call TRBJ2-4; TRBD1 might be the D (5 bases). CDR3 length equals 16 residues. Germline CDR1 is MNHNY and CDR2 is SVGAGI (reference sequence). V lost 0 bases to trimming and J lost 9 bases, with 18 bases between them. The CDR3 is CASSYSSGSAKGIQYF. In DNA form, the CDR3 reads TGTGCCAGCAGTTACTCTTCAGGGTCAGCCAAGGGCATTCAGTACTTC.

Many counts were recorded for this clonotype. The rearrangement joins TRBV7-2 to TRBJ2-3; TRBD1 might be the D (6 bases). The CDR3 is 12 residues long. Germline V lookup: CDR1 SGHTA, CDR2 FQGNSA. The V end was cut by 9 bases, the J end by 3 bases, with 10 bases between. The CDR3 DNA is TGTGCCAGAGCTCAGGGGACAGATACGCAGTATTTT. Protein product: CARAQGTDTQYF.

This clonotype was picked up a small number of times. The chain has TRBV29-1 and TRBJ1-2; a weak D match, TRBD1 (5 bases). Trimming left V 6 bases short and J 2 bases short, with 22 bases between. CDR1 and CDR2 from the germline V gene are SQVTM and ANQGSEA. This CDR3 is 16 amino acids long. CDR3 amino acids: CSVGTGSDSPNYGYTF. CDR3 nucleotides: TGCAGCGTGGGGACTGGTAGTGACAGCCCCAACTATGGCTACACCTTC.

Note on this clonotype: A junction end diverges from the germline sequence, so it may reflect a read error. The chain links TRBV7-6 to TRBJ2-1; 8 bases are shared with TRBD2. Germline V CDR1 and CDR2: SGHVS, FNYEAQ. The CDR3 consists of 15 residues. The CDR3 coding sequence is TGTGCTAGCAGCTTAGGGGCCGGGGGGGCCAATGAGCAGTTCTTC. It translates to CASSLGAGGANEQFF.

The chain links TRBV4-1 to TRBJ2-7; 7 bases map to TRBD1. The CDR3 length is 16 residues. J lost 7 bases, V lost 2 bases, and 14 bases had no gene match. The germline V gene has CDR1 MGHRA and CDR2 YSYEKL. The CDR3 protein is CASSQTTGYPSGEQYF. The CDR3 nucleotides read TGCGCCAGCAGCCAAACGACAGGGTACCCCTCGGGGGAGCAGTACTTC.

This clonotype was seen at least ten times. The genes are TRBV7-6 and TRBJ2-3; no definite D call. Trimming pared 3 bases from V and 2 bases from J, leaving 6 bases between. Germline CDR1 and CDR2: SGHVS and FNYEAQ. The CDR3 consists of 13 residues. CDR3 amino acids: CASSFTNTDTQYF. In nucleotides, the CDR3 is TGTGCCAGCAGCTTCACAAACACAGATACGCAGTATTTT. Filled out from reference TRBV7-6 and TRBJ2-3, the complete variable domain reads GAGVSQSPRYKVTKRGQDVALRCDPISGHVSLYWYRQALGQGPEFLTYFNYEAQQDKSGLPNDRFSAERPEGSISTLTIQRTEQRDSAMYRCASSFTNTDTQYFGPGTRLTVL.

This clonotype has a handful of counts. This chain uses TRBV6-5 with TRBJ2-5; a weak D match, TRBD1 (6 bases). The CDR3 runs to 15 residues. CDR1 is MNHEY, CDR2 SVGAGI, per germline. V was clipped by 0 bases and J by 4 bases, with 12 bases between them. Here the CDR3 reads CASSYSTGMGETQYF. Here the CDR3 DNA reads TGTGCCAGCAGTTACTCGACAGGAATGGGAGAGACCCAGTACTTC.

Only a few counts were recorded for this clonotype. The V call is TRBV5-1, the J call TRBJ2-2, with 7 bases that match TRBD2. The ends lost 2 bases at V and 5 bases at J; junction bases unmatched: 6. In germline, CDR1 is SGHRS, CDR2 YFSETQ. The CDR3 loop spans 15 amino acids. CDR3 DNA: TGCGCCAGCAGCTTACCGGGAGGATATACCGGGGAGCTGTTTTTT. It yields the protein CASSLPGGYTGELFF.

The chain is built from TRBV2 and TRBJ1-5; TRBD1 aligns across 11 bases. Trimming took 4 bases from V and 6 from J; bases not matched to a gene: 2. This CDR3 comprises 14 residues. CDR1 and CDR2 (germline): SNHLY, FYNNEI. CDR3 nucleotides: TGTGCCAGCAGTGGAGGACAGGGGGCTCAGCCCCAGCATTTT. It specifies CASSGGQGAQPQHF.

The chain carries TRBV6-2 or TRBV6-3 and TRBJ2-1; D is uncertain. V was cut by 5 bases and J by 9 bases, with 11 bases left in between. CDR3 length: 12 amino acids. Germline CDR1 MNHEY, CDR2 SVGEGT. CDR3 DNA: TGTGCCAGCAGTCTCCGTGGGGTTGAGCAGTTCTTC. Translation: CASSLRGVEQFF.

J is TRBJ1-2 and V is TRBV10-3; 7 bases agree with TRBD1. V shed 4 bases and J 4 bases; nucleotides not matched to a gene: 6. This CDR3 has 14 residues. Germline assignment: CDR1 ENHRY and CDR2 SYGVKD. The DNA of the CDR3 is TGTGCCATCAGTGGGAACAGGGGCGTCTATGGCTACACCTTC. Its translation is CAISGNRGVYGYTF.

Ten or more counts support this clonotype. This chain joins TRBV12-3 or TRBV12-4 and TRBJ1-2; 7 positions match TRBD1. Trimming at V came to 6 bases and at J to 5 bases, leaving 12 bases not matched to a gene. This CDR3 comprises 15 residues. The CDR3 sequence: CASRQTGVSRYGYTF. The CDR3 nucleotides are TGTGCCAGCAGACAAACAGGGGTTTCGAGGTATGGCTACACCTTC.

This clonotype was observed a handful of times. The V call is TRBV9, the J call TRBJ1-1; no clear D gene. Germline CDR1 is SGDLS and CDR2 is YYNGEE. CDR3 length equals 17 residues. V gave up 2 bases and J gave up 0 bases, with 17 bases separating them. CDR3 protein: CASSVQPLGRVNTEAFF. CDR3 DNA sequence: TGTGCCAGCAGCGTGCAACCCCTAGGACGGGTGAACACTGAAGCTTTCTTT.

Only a few counts were recorded for this clonotype. J is TRBJ2-5 and V is TRBV12-3 or TRBV12-4; 7 bases are shared with TRBD2. Trimming took 6 bases from V and 5 from J; bases not matched to a gene: 12. This CDR3 comprises 15 residues. In nucleotides, the CDR3 is TGTGCCAGCAGCCGCACGTCTAGCGGATCCGAGACCCAGTACTTC. This sequence encodes CASSRTSSGSETQYF.

The gene calls are TRBV4-3 and TRBJ2-3, with 8 bases fitting TRBD2. V was clipped by 0 bases and J by 3 bases; unmatched bases: 17. CDR3 size: 20 residues. The germline CDR1 and CDR2 sequences are LGHNA and YSLEER. CDR3 in amino acids: CASSQDIPSGSLPRTDTQYF. The DNA of the CDR3 is TGCGCCAGCAGCCAAGATATCCCCAGCGGGAGCCTTCCAAGGACAGATACGCAGTATTTT.

This chain joins TRBV29-1 and TRBJ1-2; 7 nucleotides line up with TRBD1. CDR1 is SQVTM and CDR2 is ANQGSEA in the germline V gene. The CDR3 has 12 residues. J lost 8 bases, V lost 7 bases, and 10 bases had no gene match. As DNA, the CDR3 is TGCAGCGCCTCCGGGACAGCTGGAGGCTACACCTTC. The encoded protein is CSASGTAGGYTF.

This clonotype has a count of ten or more. The DNA for the CDR3 is TGTGCCAGCAGCTCCCGCAGCCCGGGGGCGCAAGGCGGGGAGCTGTTTTTT. Protein: CASSSRSPGAQGGELFF. The V and J genes are TRBV7-3 and TRBJ2-2; D may match TRBD1 or TRBD2 (6 bases each). Deletions cut 4 bases from V and 7 bases from J, with 22 bases between. Germline V lookup: CDR1 SGHTA, CDR2 FQGTGA. This CDR3 contains 17 residues.

This clonotype occurred many times. The rearrangement uses TRBV7-2 and TRBJ2-7, with a tentative D call TRBD1 (6 bases). Germline values: CDR1 SGHTA, CDR2 FQGNSA. The CDR3 runs to 13 residues. V lost 5 bases and J 3 bases, leaving 11 bases between the germline ends. CDR3 bases: TGTGCCAGCAGCACCTCAGGGGTCTACGAGCAGTACTTC. It codes for CASSTSGVYEQYF. Supplemented by reference TRBV7-2 and TRBJ2-7, the full variable domain reads GAGVSQSPSNKVTEKGKDVELRCDPISGHTALYWYRQSLGQGLEFLIYFQGNSAPDKSGLPSDRFSAERTGGSVSTLTIQRTQQEDSAVYLCASSTSGVYEQYFGPGTRLTVT.

The rearrangement uses TRBV7-6 and TRBJ1-5, with 8 positions matching TRBD1. The junction had 7 bases not matched to a gene; V was cut back by 5 bases and J by 4 bases. This CDR3 has 15 amino acids. Germline V gene data show CDR1 as SGHVS and CDR2 as FNYEAQ. The CDR3 region is CASSPGQGFNQPQHF. As DNA, the CDR3 is TGTGCCAGCAGCCCAGGACAGGGCTTTAATCAGCCCCAGCATTTT.

The chain is built from TRBV28 and TRBJ2-7; TRBD1 might be the D (5 bases). Germline V CDR1 and CDR2: MDHEN, SYDVKM. V was pared by 6 bases and J by 1 base, with 13 bases between. This CDR3 is built from 14 residues. CDR3 in DNA: TGTGCCAGCAGCATATCAGGGTGGTCCTACGAGCAGTACTTC. Translating it yields CASSISGWSYEQYF.

This clonotype was seen at least ten times. The J gene is TRBJ2-3, the V gene TRBV7-2, with 7 nucleotides matching TRBD2. The CDR3 consists of 14 residues. The germline V gene encodes CDR1 SGHTA and CDR2 FQGNSA. V was clipped by 3 bases and J by 6 bases; unmatched bases: 6. The chain's CDR3 is CASSFGGGGDTQYF. The CDR3 DNA sequence: TGTGCCAGCAGCTTCGGCGGGGGAGGGGATACGCAGTATTTT.

This clonotype was counted ten times or more. The rearrangement links TRBV15 to TRBJ1-5; no definite D call. V was clipped by 5 bases and J by 6 bases, with 11 bases between them. The CDR3 length is 13 residues. The germline CDR1 and CDR2 sequences are LNHNV and YYDKDF (reference sequence). The CDR3 region has the DNA TGTGCCACCAGCCCCCGTGTCCCTCAGCCCCAGCATTTT. Protein: CATSPRVPQPQHF.

The V gene is TRBV7-2, the J gene TRBJ2-3; possibly TRBD2 for D (6 bases). There are 14 residues in the CDR3. Trimming cost V 5 bases and J 0 bases, with 9 bases left between them. The germline gives CDR1 SGHTA, CDR2 FQGNSA. In DNA form, the CDR3 reads TGTGCCAGCAGCGTACTAGCTAGCACAGATACGCAGTATTTT. Its protein product is CASSVLASTDTQYF.

This chain links TRBV6-1 with TRBJ2-2; D perhaps matches TRBD1 (6 bases). CDR3 length equals 13 residues. Per the germline V gene, CDR1 is MNHNS and CDR2 is SASEGT. Trimming took off 6 bases at V and 1 base at J, with 6 bases between the two ends. The CDR3 DNA follows: TGTGCCAGCAGGACAGGGAACACCGGGGAGCTGTTTTTT. It encodes CASRTGNTGELFF.

The sample holds a few counts of this clonotype. The rearrangement uses TRBV5-4 and TRBJ2-1, with D possibly being TRBD1 (6 bases). The V end lost 1 base, the J end lost 6 bases, and 14 bases lay between the germline ends. CDR1 SGHNT and CDR2 YYREEE come from the germline V gene (reference sequence). This CDR3 is 15 amino acids long. CDR3 protein: CASSLPGQNINEQFF. The CDR3 DNA reads TGTGCCAGCAGCTTGCCGGGACAAAATATCAATGAGCAGTTCTTC.

This clonotype was observed at least ten times. The V and J genes are TRBV7-8 and TRBJ2-2; weak D call: TRBD2 (6 bases). The CDR3 length is 16 residues. Trimming removed 1 base at V and 0 bases at J, with 9 bases between. CDR1 is SGHVS, CDR2 FQNEAQ, per germline. DNA of the CDR3: TGTGCCAGCAGCTTAGGTCGGGGGTCGAACACCGGGGAGCTGTTTTTT. It codes for CASSLGRGSNTGELFF.

There are many counts of this clonotype. The chain combines TRBV28 with TRBJ2-1; no reliable D call. V lost 2 bases, J lost 2 bases, and 10 bases lay in between. The CDR3 has 15 residues. Per germline, CDR1 MDHEN and CDR2 SYDVKM. The chain's CDR3 is CASSLVADPYNEQFF. In DNA form, the CDR3 reads TGTGCCAGCAGTTTAGTGGCTGACCCCTACAATGAGCAGTTCTTC.